A single TCR beta chain is shown here with its context. This entry belongs to a study of OX40 agonist ivuxolimab in advanced cancers. Libraries were prepared by immunoSEQ multiplex PCR; TCRdb keeps only in-frame clonotypes and omits some of them. The table includes tens of thousands of clones, approximately 89% detected once. The germline V gene has CDR1 MNHNS and CDR2 SASEGT. The germline V and J ends were trimmed by 6 bases and 3 bases, with 3 bases remaining between them. The CDR3 spans 10 residues. This chain joins TRBV6-1 and TRBJ2-7, with D unresolved. The receptor was isolated from an adult with an advanced solid tumor such as melanoma, head and neck, liver or kidney cancer. Source: CD4+ or CD8+ T cells sorted from blood, taken in a trial of the OX40 agonist ivuxolimab. CDR3 loop: CASRLYEQYF. The CDR3 DNA follows: TGTGCCAGCAGACTCTACGAGCAGTACTTC.